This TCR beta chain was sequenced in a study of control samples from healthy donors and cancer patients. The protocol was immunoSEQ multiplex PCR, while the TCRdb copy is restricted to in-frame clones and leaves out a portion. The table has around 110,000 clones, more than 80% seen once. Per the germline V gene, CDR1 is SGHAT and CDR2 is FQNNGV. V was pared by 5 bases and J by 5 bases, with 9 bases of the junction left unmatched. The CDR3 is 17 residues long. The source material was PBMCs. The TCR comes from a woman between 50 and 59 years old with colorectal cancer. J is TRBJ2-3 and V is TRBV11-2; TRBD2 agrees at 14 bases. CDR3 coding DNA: TGTGCCAGCAGCAAGACCCGACTAGCGGGAGGGCAAGATACGCAGTATTTT. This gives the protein CASSKTRLAGGQDTQYF. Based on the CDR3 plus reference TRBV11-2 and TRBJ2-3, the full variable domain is EAGVAQSPRYKIIEKRQSVAFWCNPISGHATLYWYQQILGQGPKLLIQFQNNGVVDDSQLPKDRFSAERLKGVDSTLKIQPAKLEDSAVYLCASSKTRLAGGQDTQYFGPGTRLTVL.